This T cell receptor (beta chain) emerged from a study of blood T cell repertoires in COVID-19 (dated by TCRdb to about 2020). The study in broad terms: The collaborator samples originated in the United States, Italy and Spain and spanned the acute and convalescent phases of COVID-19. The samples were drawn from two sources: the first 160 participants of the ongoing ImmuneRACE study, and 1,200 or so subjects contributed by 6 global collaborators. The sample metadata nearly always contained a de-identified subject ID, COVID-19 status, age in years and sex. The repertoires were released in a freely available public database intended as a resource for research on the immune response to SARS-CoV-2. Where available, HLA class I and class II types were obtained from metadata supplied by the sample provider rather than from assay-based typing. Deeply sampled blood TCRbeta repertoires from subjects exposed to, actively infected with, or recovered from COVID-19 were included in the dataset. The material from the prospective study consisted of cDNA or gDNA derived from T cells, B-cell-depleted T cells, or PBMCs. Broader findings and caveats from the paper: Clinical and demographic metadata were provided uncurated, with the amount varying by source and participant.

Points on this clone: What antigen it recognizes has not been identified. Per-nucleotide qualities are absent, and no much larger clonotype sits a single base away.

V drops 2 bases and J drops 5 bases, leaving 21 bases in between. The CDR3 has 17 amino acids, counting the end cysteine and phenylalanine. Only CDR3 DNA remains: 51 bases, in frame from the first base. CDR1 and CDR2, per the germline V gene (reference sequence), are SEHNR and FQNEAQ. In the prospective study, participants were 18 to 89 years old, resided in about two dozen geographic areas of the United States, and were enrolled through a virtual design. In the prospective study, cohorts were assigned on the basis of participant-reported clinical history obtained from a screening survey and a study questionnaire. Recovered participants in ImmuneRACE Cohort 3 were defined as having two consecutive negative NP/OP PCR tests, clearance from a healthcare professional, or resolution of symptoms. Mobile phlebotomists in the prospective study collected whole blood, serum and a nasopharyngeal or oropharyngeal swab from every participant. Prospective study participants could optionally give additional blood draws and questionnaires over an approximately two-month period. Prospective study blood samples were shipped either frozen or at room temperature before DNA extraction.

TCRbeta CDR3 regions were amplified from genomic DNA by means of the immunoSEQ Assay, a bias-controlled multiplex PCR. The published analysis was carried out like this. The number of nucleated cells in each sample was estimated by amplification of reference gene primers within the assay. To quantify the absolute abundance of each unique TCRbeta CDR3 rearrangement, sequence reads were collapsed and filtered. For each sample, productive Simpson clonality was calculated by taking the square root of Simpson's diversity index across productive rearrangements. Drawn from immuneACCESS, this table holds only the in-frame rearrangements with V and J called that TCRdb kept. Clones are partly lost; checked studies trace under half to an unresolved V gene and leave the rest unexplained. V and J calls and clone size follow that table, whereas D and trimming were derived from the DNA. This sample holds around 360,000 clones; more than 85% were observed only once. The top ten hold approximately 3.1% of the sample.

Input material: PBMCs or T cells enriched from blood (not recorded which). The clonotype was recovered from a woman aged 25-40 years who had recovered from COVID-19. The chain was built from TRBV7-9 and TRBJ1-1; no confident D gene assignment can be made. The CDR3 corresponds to CASSLFYGEPAMTEAFF. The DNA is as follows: TGTGCCAGCAGCTTATTTTATGGGGAGCCAGCAATGACTGAAGCTTTCTTT.